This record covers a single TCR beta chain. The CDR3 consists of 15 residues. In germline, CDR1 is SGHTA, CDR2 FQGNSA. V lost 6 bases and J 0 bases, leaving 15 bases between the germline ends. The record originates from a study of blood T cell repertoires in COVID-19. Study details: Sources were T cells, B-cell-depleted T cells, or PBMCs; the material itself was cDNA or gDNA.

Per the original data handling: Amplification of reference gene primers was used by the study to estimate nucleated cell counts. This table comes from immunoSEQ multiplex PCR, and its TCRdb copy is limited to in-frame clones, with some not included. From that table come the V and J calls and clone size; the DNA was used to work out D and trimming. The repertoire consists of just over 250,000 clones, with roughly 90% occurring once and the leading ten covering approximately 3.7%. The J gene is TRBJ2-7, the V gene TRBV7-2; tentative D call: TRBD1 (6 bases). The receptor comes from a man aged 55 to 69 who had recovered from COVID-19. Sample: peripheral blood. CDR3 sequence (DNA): TGTGCCAGCAGTTTGGGGCAGGGGATCTCCTACGAGCAGTACTTC. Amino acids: CASSLGQGISYEQYF.